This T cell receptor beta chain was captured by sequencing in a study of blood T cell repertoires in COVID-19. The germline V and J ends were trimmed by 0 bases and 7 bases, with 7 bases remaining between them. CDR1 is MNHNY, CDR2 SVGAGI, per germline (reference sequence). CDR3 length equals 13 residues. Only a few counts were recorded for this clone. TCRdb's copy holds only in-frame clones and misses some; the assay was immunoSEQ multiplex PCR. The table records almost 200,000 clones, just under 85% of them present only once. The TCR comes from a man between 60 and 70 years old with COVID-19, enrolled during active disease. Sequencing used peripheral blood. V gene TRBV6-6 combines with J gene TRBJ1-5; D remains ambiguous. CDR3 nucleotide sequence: TGTGCCAGCAGTTACTCTCCGGGGCAGCCCCAGCATTTT. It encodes CASSYSPGQPQHF.